These 14 T cell receptor beta chains share one sample of origin, sequenced in a study of Graves' ophthalmopathy and Graves' hyperthyroidism. CDR3 regions of TCR beta were amplified from RNA transcripts. The first-round RT-PCR employed HTBI primers together with the Qiagen OneStep RT-PCR kit. A multiplex PCR was then performed as the second round. TCRdb re-called the multiplex PCR reads through MiXCR, storing one row per CDR3 protein. This sample has some 200,000 distinct CDR3 sequences, with 29% found just once. Sequenced material: peripheral blood. The receptors shown here come from a man aged 50-60 years with Graves' ophthalmopathy.

This chain links TRBV12-3 or TRBV12-4 with TRBJ2-4; TRBD2 matches 7 bases. This CDR3 comprises 18 residues. Trimming at V came to 2 bases and at J to 1 base, leaving 11 bases not matched to a gene. This CDR3 is CASSLSSGIFNAKNIQYF. DNA for the CDR3: TGTGCCAGCAGTTTATCCAGCGGGATCTTCAATGCCAAAAACATTCAGTACTTC.

There are many counts of this clonotype. The V call is TRBV6-1, the J call TRBJ1-2, with 7 bases identical to TRBD1. V lost 2 bases, J lost 12 bases, and 12 bases stayed unmatched. The CDR3 runs to 14 residues. The germline V gene encodes CDR1 MNHNS and CDR2 SASEGT. The CDR3 nucleotides are TGTGCCAGCAGTGAACAGAGGACAGGACCCGTGGACACCTTC. Its translation: CASSEQRTGPVDTF.

Many counts were recorded for this clonotype. The chain combines TRBV12-3 or TRBV12-4 with TRBJ1-5; the match to TRBD1 covers 9 bases. V lost 6 bases, J lost 9 bases, and 9 bases stayed unmatched. The CDR3 contains 14 residues. The CDR3 spells CASRSGTGSGPQHF. The DNA of the CDR3 is TGTGCCAGCAGGTCTGGGACAGGGTCCGGGCCCCAGCATTTT.

J is TRBJ2-7 and V is TRBV6-1; TRBD1 matches 8 bases. V dropped 7 bases and J dropped 3; count of bases not matched to a gene: 14. Per the germline V gene, CDR1 is MNHNS and CDR2 is SASEGT. The CDR3 runs 16 residues. The CDR3 is CASNYGPGQAYYEQYF. The CDR3 DNA reads as TGTGCCAGCAACTATGGACCGGGACAGGCCTACTACGAGCAGTACTTC.

The chain carries TRBV18 and TRBJ2-7, with D uncertain. CDR3 length equals 14 residues. V lost 2 bases to trimming and J lost 2 bases, with 10 bases between them. The germline V gene encodes CDR1 KGHSH and CDR2 LQKENI. The CDR3 reads CASSPVTDAYEQYF. The DNA for the CDR3 is TGTGCCAGCTCACCAGTGACGGACGCCTACGAGCAGTACTTC.

This clonotype came up many times. This chain joins TRBV4-1 and TRBJ2-2; a possible D gene is TRBD2 (5 bases). Germline CDR1 and CDR2: MGHRA and YSYEKL. CDR3 size: 15 residues. V shed 7 bases and J shed 4 bases, with 16 bases lying between them. Here the CDR3 reads CASKLGPTITGELFF. As DNA, the CDR3 is TGCGCCAGCAAACTAGGCCCCACCATCACCGGGGAGCTGTTTTTT.

The gene calls are TRBV4-3 and TRBJ1-1, with D tentatively TRBD1 (5 bases). V was clipped by 0 bases and J by 10 bases, with 12 bases between them. The germline gives CDR1 LGHNA, CDR2 YSLEER. CDR3 length: 13 amino acids. The CDR3 nucleotides read TGCGCCAGCAGCCAAGATTTTGCGCAGGGAGCTTTCTTT. Amino acid sequence: CASSQDFAQGAFF.

This clonotype was recorded many times. The V and J genes are TRBV11-2 and TRBJ1-1; D call uncertain. The CDR3 contains 13 residues. Germline assignment: CDR1 SGHAT and CDR2 FQNNGV. With 5 bases removed from V and 6 bases from J, the gap between germline ends came to 13 bases. DNA for the CDR3: TGTGCCAGCAGCCACGGGTTTGGACCTGAAGCTTTCTTT. This translates into CASSHGFGPEAFF.

This clonotype came up many times. V gene TRBV6-2 or TRBV6-3 combines with J gene TRBJ2-4, with D perhaps TRBD1 (6 bases). Trimming removed 2 bases from V and 2 bases from J, with 10 bases in between. The CDR3 is made up of 15 amino acids. Germline V gene data show CDR1 as MNHEY and CDR2 as SVGEGT. CDR3 amino acids: CASSYPTGTKNIQYF. DNA of the CDR3: TGTGCCAGCAGTTACCCGACAGGAACCAAAAACATTCAGTACTTC.

This clonotype was observed at least ten times. The chain combines TRBV6-2 or TRBV6-3 with TRBJ2-2, with TRBD1 matching over 10 bases. The CDR3 is 17 amino acids. With V trimmed by 6 bases and J by 1 base, 8 bases remained unmatched. CDR1 and CDR2 (germline): MNHEY, SVGEGT. CDR3 nucleotide sequence: TGTGCCAGCAGATTGCTTGGGGACAGGGGGAACACCGGGGAGCTGTTTTTT. Translating it yields CASRLLGDRGNTGELFF.

Regarding this clonotype: The junction differs from germline at one of its ends, possibly a read error. The chain carries TRBV7-3 and TRBJ2-5, with a weak D call TRBD2 (6 bases). From germline, CDR1 is SGHTA and CDR2 FQGTGA. CDR3 length: 14 amino acids. CDR3: CASSLNSGRETQCF. CDR3 DNA: TGTGCCAGCAGCTTAAATTCCGGGAGAGAGACCCAGTGCTTC.

This clonotype was recorded many times. The V and J genes are TRBV11-2 and TRBJ2-5; D remains ambiguous. Trimming removed 6 bases at V and 3 bases at J, with 11 bases between. CDR1 and CDR2 from the germline V gene are SGHAT and FQNNGV. The length of the CDR3 is 13 residues. As DNA, the CDR3 is TGTGCCAGCAGGGCGGTAGGGAAAGAGACCCAGTACTTC. Translation gives CASRAVGKETQYF.

In its sample, this clonotype was seen once. V and J are TRBV12-3 or TRBV12-4 and TRBJ2-5, with TRBD2 matching over 15 bases. The junction had 6 bases not matched to a gene; V was cut back by 9 bases and J by 4 bases. The CDR3 spans 15 residues. Here the CDR3 reads CASRGLAGGGETQYF. The CDR3 region has the DNA TGTGCCAGTAGGGGACTAGCGGGAGGTGGAGAGACCCAGTACTTC.

V usage is TRBV6-2 or TRBV6-3 and J usage is TRBJ1-5, with D unresolved. The CDR3 has 15 residues. Germline V gives CDR1 MNHEY, CDR2 SVGEGT. V shed 5 bases and J shed 2 bases, with 13 bases lying between them. CDR3 amino acids: CASSRYMWRNQPQHF. In DNA, the CDR3 is TGTGCCAGCAGTCGGTATATGTGGCGCAATCAGCCCCAGCATTTT.